The 27 T cell receptor beta chains below all came from one sample that was sequenced in a study of blood T cell repertoires in COVID-19. Method: immunoSEQ multiplex PCR; TCRdb's copy keeps in-frame clones and lacks some. This table has roughly 250,000 clones, around 81% appearing once. Sequenced input: peripheral blood. These receptors were taken from a person between 65 and 79 years old with COVID-19, enrolled during active disease.

The chain carries TRBV2 and TRBJ2-2; 7 positions agree with TRBD1. J was trimmed by 5 bases and V by 7 bases; bases with no gene match: 13. There are 16 residues in the CDR3. Germline CDR1 and CDR2: SNHLY and FYNNEI. The CDR3 DNA sequence: TGTGCCAGCATCCCGATTCGACAGGGAAATACCGGGGAGCTGTTTTTT. Its protein is CASIPIRQGNTGELFF.

This rearrangement joins TRBV5-3 to TRBJ2-7, with TRBD2 matching 13 bases. TRBV5-3 is treated as an ORF (open reading frame) with a function not yet certain. The CDR3 runs to 14 residues. The V gene end was trimmed by 6 bases and the J gene end by 6 bases; junction bases not matched to a gene: 6. CDR3 in DNA: TGTGCCAGAACCCGGACTAGCGGGAGCTGCGAGCAGTACTTC. Encoded protein: CARTRTSGSCEQYF.

The rearrangement uses TRBV19 and TRBJ2-1; weak D call: TRBD2 (5 bases). This CDR3 is 13 amino acids long. The germline V gene encodes CDR1 LNHDA and CDR2 SQIVND (reference sequence). V was cut by 3 bases and J by 9 bases, with 12 bases left in between. The CDR3 loop is CASSIPGSREQFF. The CDR3 nucleotides are TGTGCCAGTAGTATCCCGGGGAGTCGTGAGCAGTTCTTC. Using reference TRBV19 and TRBJ2-1 for the parts outside the CDR3, the full variable domain is DGGITQSPKYLFRKEGQNVTLSCEQNLNHDAMYWYRQDPGQGLRLIYYSQIVNDFQKGDIAEGYSVSREKKESFPLTVTSAQKNPTAFYLCASSIPGSREQFFGPGTRLTVL.

This chain uses TRBV5-1 with TRBJ2-3, with 9 bases lining up with TRBD2. Germline CDR1 reads SGHRS; CDR2 reads YFSETQ. This CDR3 is built from 16 residues. The junction had 9 bases not matched to a gene; V was cut back by 1 base and J by 6 bases. The CDR3 DNA reads TGCGCCAGCAGCTTGCGCCGCGGGGGGGCAGAGGATACGCAGTATTTT. It specifies CASSLRRGGAEDTQYF.

V is TRBV10-3 and J is TRBJ1-6; 10 nucleotides agree with TRBD1. This CDR3 is 14 amino acids long. V shed 2 bases, J shed 8 bases, and the junction held 0 bases outside the gene matches. Per the germline V gene, CDR1 is ENHRY and CDR2 is SYGVKD. The CDR3 nucleotides read TGTGCCATCAGTGAGGGACAGGGGGATTCACCCCTCCACTTT. Amino acid sequence: CAISEGQGDSPLHF.

The rearrangement joins TRBV11-2 to TRBJ1-4; 9 positions agree with TRBD1. Unmatched junction bases numbered 6, after V lost 5 bases and J lost 8 bases. The CDR3 has 14 amino acids. Germline CDR1 SGHAT, CDR2 FQNNGV. For the CDR3, the DNA is TGTGCCAGCAGCCCTACAGGGGGCGACGAAAAACTGTTTTTT. This sequence encodes CASSPTGGDEKLFF.

This clone was detected only once. This chain links TRBV9 with TRBJ2-2, with 9 bases that match TRBD1. Germline lookup yields CDR1 SGDLS and CDR2 YYNGEE. J gave up 5 bases and V 0 bases, and 5 bases lay outside the gene matches. This CDR3 spans 16 amino acids. The CDR3 loop reads CASSVESQGATGELFF. CDR3 in DNA: TGTGCCAGCAGCGTAGAGTCACAGGGGGCAACCGGGGAGCTGTTTTTT.

The table lists this clone with a few counts. This chain connects TRBV15 to TRBJ2-5, with TRBD1 as a possible D gene (5 bases). Trimming cost V 1 base and J 0 bases, with 9 bases left between them. Looked up from germline, CDR1 is LNHNV and CDR2 is YYDKDF (reference sequence). There are 15 residues in the CDR3. This chain's CDR3 is CATSRGGGNQETQYF. The CDR3 bases are TGTGCCACCAGCAGAGGGGGCGGAAACCAAGAGACCCAGTACTTC. The variable domain in full, completed from reference TRBV15 and TRBJ2-5, reads DAMVIQNPRYQVTQFGKPVTLSCSQTLNHNVMYWYQQKSSQAPKLLFHYYDKDFNNEADTPDNFQSRRPNTSFCFLDIRSPGLGDTAMYLCATSRGGGNQETQYFGPGTRLLVL.

The chain uses TRBV28 and TRBJ1-6, with D perhaps TRBD1 (6 bases). This CDR3 has 15 residues. The V gene's germline CDR1 is MDHEN and CDR2 SYDVKM. Trimming removed 6 bases from V and 6 bases from J, with 15 bases in between. CDR3 DNA: TGTGCCAGCAGGGCTGGGGGGGGCCGTAATTCACCCCTCCACTTT. Its translation: CASRAGGGRNSPLHF. Full variable domain (remainder filled in from reference TRBV28 and TRBJ1-6): DVKVTQSSRYLVKRTGEKVFLECVQDMDHENMFWYRQDPGLGLRLIYFSYDVKMKEKGDIPEGYSVSREKKERFSLILESASTNQTSMYLCASRAGGGRNSPLHFGNGTRLTVT.

The rearrangement uses TRBV5-4 and TRBJ1-1, with a tentative D call TRBD1 (5 bases). This CDR3 has 13 residues. The germline V gene has CDR1 SGHNT and CDR2 YYREEE (reference sequence). V was trimmed by 6 bases and J by 8 bases, leaving 17 bases between them. The CDR3 DNA reads as TGTGCCAGCAACTCGGGGGGTGGTCGGGAAGCTTTCTTT. Translation: CASNSGGGREAFF.

The V call is TRBV5-1, the J call TRBJ1-3, with D perhaps matching TRBD1 (5 bases). Trimming cost V 7 bases and J 4 bases, with 15 bases left between them. From germline, CDR1 is SGHRS and CDR2 YFSETQ. This CDR3 is built from 14 residues. The CDR3 loop reads CASAPGLLGNTIYF. The CDR3 nucleotides are TGCGCCAGCGCTCCGGGACTTTTGGGAAACACCATATATTTT.

The chain couples TRBV7-9 to TRBJ2-5, with a weak D call TRBD2 (5 bases). V lost 1 base, J lost 1 base, and 7 bases lay in between. CDR1 and CDR2 from the germline V gene are SEHNR and FQNEAQ (reference sequence). The CDR3 runs to 14 residues. The CDR3 DNA reads as TGTGCCAGCAGCTTAGTTCGGGGCCAAGAGACCCAGTACTTC. Amino acid sequence: CASSLVRGQETQYF.

This rearrangement joins TRBV20-1 to TRBJ1-1; D is undetermined. The CDR3 is 10 amino acids. Per germline, CDR1 DFQATT and CDR2 SNEGSKA (reference sequence). The CDR3 bases are TGCAGGGGAGTGGACACTGAAGCTTTCTTT. Translation: CRGVDTEAFF.

The chain recombines TRBV6-5 with TRBJ1-1; tentative D call: TRBD1 (6 bases). Trimming shortened V by 8 bases and J by 6 bases, and 16 bases separated the two germline ends. Per germline, CDR1 MNHEY and CDR2 SVGAGI. This CDR3 has 13 residues. The CDR3 DNA reads TGTGCCAGCCGAACTACAGGGTTGGCTGAAGCTTTCTTT. It is translated as CASRTTGLAEAFF.

Of note for this clone: Within the sample, other DNA sequences also encode this same CDR3. V and J are TRBV28 and TRBJ2-5; D gene unclear. Germline V gene lookup returns CDR1 MDHEN and CDR2 SYDVKM. V was cut by 6 bases and J by 1 base, with 6 bases left in between. The CDR3 runs 12 residues. The CDR3 here is CASSLTQETQYF. The CDR3 DNA follows: TGTGCCAGCAGCCTAACCCAAGAGACCCAGTACTTC.

The rearrangement joins TRBV15 to TRBJ2-7; 10 nucleotides match TRBD1. With V trimmed by 0 bases and J by 3 bases, 5 bases remained unmatched. The CDR3 runs 16 residues. Germline V gives CDR1 LNHNV, CDR2 YYDKDF (reference sequence). CDR3 residues: CATSRDRWTGGYEQYF. CDR3 nucleotide sequence: TGTGCCACCAGCAGAGATCGATGGACAGGGGGCTACGAGCAGTACTTC.

In regard to this clone: At one of its ends the junction is not consistent with the germline gene, which may arise from a read error. V usage is TRBV19 and J usage is TRBJ1-2, with D unresolved. The CDR3 contains 12 residues. CDR1 is LNHDA, CDR2 SQIVND, per germline (reference sequence). The CDR3 loop reads CASIGPKYGYTF. The CDR3 bases are TGTGCCAGTATTGGTCCTAAATATGGCTACACCTTC.

The chain employs TRBV24-1 and TRBJ2-7; 11 bases fit TRBD2. After removal of 5 bases from V and 10 bases from J, the junction contained 6 bases not matched to a gene. CDR1 and CDR2 (germline): KGHDR, SFDVKD. CDR3 length: 13 residues. CDR3: CATSGGTSGTQYF. In DNA, the CDR3 is TGTGCCACCAGTGGCGGGACTAGCGGAACTCAGTACTTC.

This chain connects TRBV5-1 to TRBJ1-1; TRBD1 is a possible D gene (6 bases). V lost 0 bases, J lost 8 bases, and 17 bases lay in between. Germline V CDR1 and CDR2: SGHRS, YFSETQ. This CDR3 spans 15 amino acids. CDR3 bases: TGCGCCAGCAGCTTGGCACCGACAGGAGCTGAGGAAGCTTTCTTT. Residues: CASSLAPTGAEEAFF.

This rearrangement joins TRBV4-1 to TRBJ2-5, with TRBD2 matching 7 bases. The V segment lost 3 bases and the J segment 3 bases; nucleotides outside the gene matches: 4. The CDR3 is made up of 14 amino acids. The germline V gene encodes CDR1 MGHRA and CDR2 YSYEKL. In DNA, the CDR3 is TGCGCCAGCAGCCAGGGGACTATAAAAGAGACCCAGTACTTC. This codes for CASSQGTIKETQYF.

V gene TRBV10-3 combines with J gene TRBJ2-1; 10 bases fit TRBD1. V dropped 8 bases and J dropped 4; count of bases not matched to a gene: 5. Germline values: CDR1 ENHRY, CDR2 SYGVKD. CDR3 length: 14 amino acids. The CDR3 coding sequence is TGTGCCATCTCGGGACAGGGGTCTTACAATGAGCAGTTCTTC. Encoded protein: CAISGQGSYNEQFF.

J is TRBJ1-5 and V is TRBV7-9; no firm D call. Per germline, CDR1 SEHNR and CDR2 FQNEAQ (reference sequence). The CDR3 runs 15 residues. Trimming took off 1 base at V and 0 bases at J, with 7 bases between the two ends. The CDR3 bases are TGTGCCAGCAGCTTAGGCAGGTATAGCAATCAGCCCCAGCATTTT. Its translation is CASSLGRYSNQPQHF.

This clone has a handful of counts. V and J are TRBV6-4 and TRBJ2-1; 11 nucleotides line up with TRBD2. Germline-derived CDR1 and CDR2 are MRHNA and SNTAGT. CDR3 length: 16 amino acids. The V segment lost 6 bases and the J segment 9 bases; nucleotides outside the gene matches: 13. This CDR3 is CASSGTSGRSGGEQFF. The CDR3 DNA reads TGTGCCAGCAGCGGGACTAGCGGCCGTTCTGGGGGTGAGCAGTTCTTC.

The gene calls are TRBV7-3 and TRBJ2-1; 11 bases match TRBD1. V lost 2 bases, J lost 8 bases, and 5 bases stayed unmatched. The germline gives CDR1 SGHTA, CDR2 FQGTGA. The CDR3 is 15 amino acids. CDR3 nucleotides: TGTGCCAGCAGCTTAGAGGGACAGGGGGGACATGAGCAGTTCTTC. It yields the protein CASSLEGQGGHEQFF.

Of note for this clone: The sample contains more than one DNA sequence encoding this CDR3. The rearrangement joins TRBV3-1 (or the pseudogene TRBV3-2) to TRBJ2-7; 8 bases are shared with TRBD1. This CDR3 contains 14 residues. With V trimmed by 1 base and J by 1 base, 0 bases remained unmatched. Germline assignment: CDR1 LGHDT and CDR2 YNNKEL (reference sequence). CDR3 in DNA: TGTGCCAGCAGCCAAGGGACAGGGTCCTACGAGCAGTACTTC. This encodes CASSQGTGSYEQYF.

The CDR3 DNA reads as TGCGCCAGCAGTCTAGGACAGGGTCGTGGGGAGCTGTTTTTT. As protein: CASSLGQGRGELFF. The V and J genes are TRBV23-1 and TRBJ2-2; 8 nucleotides agree with TRBD1. TRBV23-1 is an ORF, and what it does is uncertain. CDR3 size: 14 residues. V gave up 4 bases and J gave up 8 bases; unmatched junction bases: 6.

V and J are TRBV4-1 and TRBJ1-2; D gene unclear. Germline assignment: CDR1 MGHRA and CDR2 YSYEKL. The CDR3 spans 16 residues. Between the trimmed V and J ends, which lost 0 bases and 7 bases, there was a span of 18 bases. The CDR3 nucleotides are TGCGCCAGCAGCCAAGATTCGGCAGGAGGCACGATTGGCTACACCTTC. Translation gives CASSQDSAGGTIGYTF.